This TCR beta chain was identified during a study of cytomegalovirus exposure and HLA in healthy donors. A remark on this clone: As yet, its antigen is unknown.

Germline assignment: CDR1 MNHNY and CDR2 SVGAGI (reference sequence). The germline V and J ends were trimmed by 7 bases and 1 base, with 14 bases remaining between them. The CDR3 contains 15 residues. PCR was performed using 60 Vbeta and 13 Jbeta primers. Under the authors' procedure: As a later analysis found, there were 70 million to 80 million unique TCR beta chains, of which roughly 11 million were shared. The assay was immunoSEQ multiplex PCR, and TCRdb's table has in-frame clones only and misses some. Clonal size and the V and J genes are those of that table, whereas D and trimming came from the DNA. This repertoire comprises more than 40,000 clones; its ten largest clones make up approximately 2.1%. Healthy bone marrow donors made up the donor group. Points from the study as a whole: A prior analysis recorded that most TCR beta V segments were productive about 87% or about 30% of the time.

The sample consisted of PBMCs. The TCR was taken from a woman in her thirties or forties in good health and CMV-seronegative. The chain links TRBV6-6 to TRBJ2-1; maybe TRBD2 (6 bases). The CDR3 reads CASKGGAGSYNEQFF. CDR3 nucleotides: TGTGCCAGCAAGGGCGGGGCCGGATCCTACAATGAGCAGTTCTTC.